These 2 T cell receptor beta chains share one sample of origin, sequenced in a study of vaccination effects on CD4 cells after COVID-19. Profiled with immunoSEQ multiplex PCR; TCRdb holds only in-frame clones, not every one. The data contain 45,000 to 75,000 clones, 70% to 80% of them singletons. With roughly 10 days of culture completed, CD4+ T cells were isolated. No antigen is known for these receptors. The input for sequencing was CD4+ T cells from PBMCs cultured without peptide, taken before COVID-19 vaccination. These receptors all stem from a human donor who received a COVID-19 vaccine.

This chain uses TRBV3-1 (or the pseudogene TRBV3-2) with TRBJ1-3, with D unclear. Deletions cut 4 bases from V and 9 bases from J, with 7 bases between. CDR1 is LGHDT and CDR2 is YNNKEL in the germline V gene (reference sequence). This CDR3 region has 11 residues. The CDR3 here is CASSLGGTIYF. Here the CDR3 DNA reads TGTGCCAGCAGCCTCGGAGGCACCATATATTTT.

The chain joins TRBV3-1 (or the pseudogene TRBV3-2) to TRBJ2-5; 15 bases line up with TRBD2. Germline CDR1 LGHDT, CDR2 YNNKEL (reference sequence). Unmatched junction bases numbered 5, after V lost 4 bases and J lost 5 bases. The CDR3 length is 16 residues. The CDR3 is CASSRGLAGGMETQYF. DNA of the CDR3: TGTGCCAGCAGCCGGGGACTAGCGGGGGGTATGGAGACCCAGTACTTC.